The 21 T cell receptor beta chains presented below share a single source sample, sequenced in a study of blood T cells in healthy people across ages. Primers used in a second PCR of roughly 6 to 11 cycles were a sample-barcoded 5' primer and a J-beta primer mix. Each CDR3 protein gets one entry after TCRdb re-called the 5' RACE reads with MiXCR. The table records hundreds of thousands of distinct CDR3 sequences, less than 45% of them present only once. Material for sequencing was blood. The receptors originated from a man older than 75 in good health.

This clonotype was counted between two and nine times. This chain joins TRBV28 and TRBJ1-1, with D perhaps matching TRBD1 (5 bases). This CDR3 comprises 17 residues. Germline values: CDR1 MDHEN, CDR2 SYDVKM. V was trimmed by 4 bases and J by 7 bases, leaving 25 bases between them. The CDR3 DNA sequence: TGTGCCAGCAGTTCTCCGACAGCCCCTAGTCCCGCGTGTGAAGCTTTCTTT. The encoded protein is CASSSPTAPSPACEAFF.

V is TRBV29-1 and J is TRBJ1-1, with D tentatively TRBD1 (6 bases). From germline, CDR1 is SQVTM and CDR2 ANQGSEA. The CDR3 length is 16 residues. The V and J ends lost 3 bases and 0 bases respectively, with 17 bases between them. The CDR3 bases are TGCAGCGTTGATTCACCCGGGGGGGGCATGAACACTGAAGCTTTCTTT. This gives the protein CSVDSPGGGMNTEAFF.

Only a few counts were recorded for this clonotype. The chain is built from TRBV9 and TRBJ2-1; 12 bases line up with TRBD2. This CDR3 comprises 15 residues. Germline values: CDR1 SGDLS, CDR2 YYNGEE. J was trimmed by 5 bases and V by 4 bases; bases with no gene match: 4. This CDR3 reads CASSKTSGGHNEQFF. DNA for the CDR3: TGTGCCAGCAGCAAGACTAGCGGGGGACACAATGAGCAGTTCTTC.

This rearrangement joins TRBV10-2 to TRBJ2-2; the D gene is possibly TRBD2 (5 bases). CDR1 WSHSY and CDR2 SAAADI come from the germline V gene. This CDR3 contains 16 residues. V was trimmed by 6 bases and J by 6 bases, leaving 20 bases between them. The CDR3 coding sequence is TGCGCCAGCAGGAACACGGAGCGGTACAAGGCCGGGGAGCTGTTTTTT. Protein: CASRNTERYKAGELFF.

This clonotype was counted between two and nine times. The chain has TRBV7-9 and TRBJ1-2, with TRBD1 identical over 8 bases. From germline, CDR1 is SEHNR and CDR2 FQNEAQ (reference sequence). CDR3 size: 16 residues. The trim removed 5 bases at V and 8 bases at J, leaving 16 bases unmatched. The CDR3 loop reads CASSPQGQGRAGGYTF. The CDR3 DNA is TGTGCCAGCAGCCCGCAAGGACAGGGAAGAGCGGGCGGCTACACCTTC. Full variable domain (remainder filled in from reference TRBV7-9 and TRBJ1-2): DTGVSQNPRHKITKRGQNVTFRCDPISEHNRLYWYRQTLGQGPEFLTYFQNEAQLEKSRLLSDRFSAERPKGSFSTLEIQRTEQGDSAMYLCASSPQGQGRAGGYTFGSGTRLTVV.

The CDR3 bases are TGTGCCAGCAGCTTAGACACTAGCGGGAGGACCGAGCAGTACTTC. Its translation is CASSLDTSGRTEQYF. The chain has TRBV7-2 and TRBJ2-5, with 12 bases matching TRBD2. The tail of the sequence fits TRBJ2-7 better, so the J call may be wrong. The germline CDR1 and CDR2 sequences are SGHTA and FQGNSA. CDR3 length equals 15 residues.

This rearrangement joins TRBV6-2 or TRBV6-3 to TRBJ2-2; D possibly corresponds to TRBD1 (5 bases). V was trimmed by 1 base and J by 4 bases, leaving 13 bases between them. The CDR3 extends over 16 amino acids. The germline V gene encodes CDR1 MNHEY and CDR2 SVGEGT. CDR3 coding DNA: TGTGCCAGCAGTTACTTAGGGGCCGGCGGCACCGGGGAGCTGTTTTTT. Its protein is CASSYLGAGGTGELFF.

The chain carries TRBV3-1 and TRBJ1-6; TRBD1 is a possible D gene (6 bases). The V end was cut by 0 bases, the J end by 5 bases, with 14 bases between. The CDR3 is 17 residues long. Germline assignment: CDR1 LGHDT and CDR2 YNNKEL (reference sequence). CDR3 DNA: TGTGCCAGCAGCCAAGAATGGGGGCAACTGGATAATTCACCCCTCCACTTT. Translation gives CASSQEWGQLDNSPLHF.

The gene calls are TRBV20-1 and TRBJ2-7; 7 bases fit TRBD2. There are 16 residues in the CDR3. CDR1 and CDR2 from the germline V gene are DFQATT and SNEGSKA (reference sequence). J lost 5 bases, V lost 0 bases, and 13 bases had no gene match. CDR3 sequence (DNA): TGCAGTGCTAGAGACCCAGCGGGGATTGAACAAAACGAGCAGTACTTC. This translates into CSARDPAGIEQNEQYF.

This clonotype has only a few counts. The rearrangement links TRBV9 to TRBJ1-2; D call uncertain. CDR1 SGDLS and CDR2 YYNGEE come from the germline V gene. Trimming removed 0 bases at V and 0 bases at J, with 9 bases between. The CDR3 is made up of 15 amino acids. As DNA, the CDR3 is TGTGCCAGCAGCGTAGCTACAGCCGCTAACTATGGCTACACCTTC. Translation: CASSVATAANYGYTF.

This clonotype has just one count. The chain uses TRBV2 and TRBJ2-2, with D hard to call. Trimming pared 6 bases from V and 6 bases from J, leaving 11 bases between. Germline assignment: CDR1 SNHLY and CDR2 FYNNEI. The CDR3 loop spans 13 amino acids. As DNA, the CDR3 is TGTGCCAGCAGGGGCGGAGAATCCGGGGAGCTGTTTTTT. Its protein product is CASRGGESGELFF.

There are many counts of this clonotype. The chain employs TRBV5-5 and TRBJ1-4, with 10 bases fitting TRBD1. V shed 4 bases, J shed 0 bases, and the junction held 6 bases outside the gene matches. The CDR3 runs to 17 residues. Looked up from germline, CDR1 is SGHKS and CDR2 is YYEKEE (reference sequence). CDR3 residues: CASSLRTGGATNEKLFF. CDR3 in DNA: TGTGCCAGCAGCCTCCGGACAGGGGGAGCAACTAATGAAAAACTGTTTTTT. Looking up the rest from reference TRBV5-5 and TRBJ1-4 gives the full variable domain: DAGVTQSPTHLIKTRGQQVTLRCSPISGHKSVSWYQQVLGQGPQFIFQYYEKEERGRGNFPDRFSARQFPNYSSELNVNALLLGDSALYLCASSLRTGGATNEKLFFGSGTQLSVL.

This clonotype was counted between two and nine times. The chain couples TRBV5-4 to TRBJ1-2; D call uncertain. Germline V lookup: CDR1 SGHNT, CDR2 YYREEE (reference sequence). There are 14 residues in the CDR3. V lost 4 bases, J lost 4 bases, and 14 bases lay in between. The CDR3 DNA follows: TGTGCCAGCAGCCGTGAGTTGGACCGCTATGGCTACACCTTC. The encoded protein is CASSRELDRYGYTF.

This chain connects TRBV7-3 to TRBJ1-1, with TRBD1 matching over 10 bases. This CDR3 comprises 15 residues. The V segment lost 3 bases and the J segment 7 bases; nucleotides outside the gene matches: 8. In germline, CDR1 is SGHTA, CDR2 FQGTGA. CDR3 protein: CASSFLGQGVGEAFF. In DNA form, the CDR3 reads TGTGCCAGCAGCTTCCTCGGACAGGGGGTCGGTGAAGCTTTCTTT.

This rearrangement joins TRBV27 to TRBJ1-4, with D uncertain. The CDR3 is 11 residues long. CDR1 MNHEY and CDR2 SMNVEV come from the germline V gene (reference sequence). V was clipped by 3 bases and J by 8 bases, with 4 bases between them. This CDR3 is CASSFREKLFF. For the CDR3, the DNA is TGTGCCAGCAGTTTCAGGGAAAAACTGTTTTTT.

This clonotype came up a few times. A much larger clone lies a single base off, so this may be a read error. This chain uses TRBV24-1 with TRBJ2-5; 9 bases are a match to TRBD2. CDR3 length: 16 amino acids. Germline V gene sequence: CDR1 KGHDR, CDR2 SFDVKD. This chain's CDR3 is CVTSEGAGGLQETQYF. DNA for the CDR3: TGTGTCACCAGTGAGGGAGCGGGAGGTCTACAAGAGACCCAGTACTTC.

This chain uses TRBV18 with TRBJ2-5; TRBD2 agrees at 12 bases. Germline V gene sequence: CDR1 KGHSH, CDR2 LQKENI. Trimming cost V 4 bases and J 7 bases; bases outside gene matches: 10. The CDR3 covers 16 residues. The CDR3 DNA follows: TGTGCCAGCTCACAGACTAGCGGGAGTACGGAAGGGACCCAGTACTTC. Residues: CASSQTSGSTEGTQYF.

This rearrangement joins TRBV12-5 to TRBJ2-7, with a weak D call TRBD1 (7 bases). The germline V gene has CDR1 LGHNT and CDR2 FRNRAP. Trimming took 2 bases from V and 4 from J, leaving 15 bases between them. The CDR3 is 15 residues long. The CDR3 nucleotides read TGTGCTAGTGGTTTGCAGGGGGGACAGTCGTACGAGCAGTACTTC. It specifies CASGLQGGQSYEQYF.

The rearrangement links TRBV9 to TRBJ2-3, with D perhaps assigned TRBD1 or TRBD2 (5 bases each). The germline V gene encodes CDR1 SGDLS and CDR2 YYNGEE. The ends were cut back, 2 bases at V and 4 bases at J, with 11 bases in the middle. This CDR3 is built from 14 residues. In DNA, the CDR3 is TGTGCCAGCAGCGTGGGGGTAGGAGCAGATACGCAGTATTTT. Translation: CASSVGVGADTQYF.

The sample holds many counts of this clonotype. The V gene is TRBV27, the J gene TRBJ2-7; the D call may be TRBD1 or TRBD2 (5 bases each). CDR1 MNHEY and CDR2 SMNVEV come from the germline V gene (reference sequence). V was pared by 5 bases and J by 4 bases, with 15 bases between. The CDR3 length is 14 residues. The chain's CDR3 is CASSPRESGYEQYF. In DNA form, the CDR3 reads TGTGCCAGCAGTCCCAGGGAGAGTGGGTACGAGCAGTACTTC.

This clonotype appeared a few times. The genes are TRBV5-1 and TRBJ2-7; 7 bases match TRBD1. Trimming removed 3 bases from V and 3 bases from J; junction bases left unmatched: 9. The germline CDR1 and CDR2 sequences are SGHRS and YFSETQ. The CDR3 length is 15 residues. The CDR3 protein is CASSSGTDLFYEQYF. Written as DNA, the CDR3 is TGCGCCAGCAGCTCCGGGACAGATTTATTCTACGAGCAGTACTTC.